This entry describes one TCR beta chain. The treatment: oral pan-JAK inhibitor, 5-10 mg twice daily. The data derive from a study of CD8+ T cells in alopecia areata. V lost 2 bases to trimming and J lost 4 bases, with 14 bases between them. This CDR3 is built from 14 residues. Germline V lookup: CDR1 GTSNPN, CDR2 SVGIG (reference sequence). As the sequencing template, cDNA was produced by extracting RNA and reverse transcribing it. Generated by immunoSEQ multiplex PCR, the TCRdb table keeps only in-frame clones and is missing some. The table shows around 200,000 clones, with roughly 62% occurring only once.

This chain links TRBV30 with TRBJ1-1; TRBD1 might be the D (5 bases). The sample in question was CD8+ T cells sorted from blood, obtained at week 24, from a patient treated with tofacitinib. This sequence was found in a human donor with alopecia areata. This CDR3 reads CAWSYGARGTEAFF. CDR3 in DNA: TGTGCCTGGAGTTATGGGGCGCGGGGCACTGAAGCTTTCTTT.